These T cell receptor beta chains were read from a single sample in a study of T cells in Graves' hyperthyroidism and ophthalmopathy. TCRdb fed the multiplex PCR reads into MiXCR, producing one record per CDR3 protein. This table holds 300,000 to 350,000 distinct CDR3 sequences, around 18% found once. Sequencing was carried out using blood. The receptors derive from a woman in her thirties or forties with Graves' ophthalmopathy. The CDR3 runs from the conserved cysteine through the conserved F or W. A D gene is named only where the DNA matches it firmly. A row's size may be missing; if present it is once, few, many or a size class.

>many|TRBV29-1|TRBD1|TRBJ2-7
TGCAGCGTCGACAGGGGCGCGTTTGGCGAGCAGTACTTC
CSVDRGAFGEQYF
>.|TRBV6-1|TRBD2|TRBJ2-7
TGTGCCAGCCAGCGGGGAGGAAACCTTTACGAGCAGTACTTC
CASQRGGNLYEQYF
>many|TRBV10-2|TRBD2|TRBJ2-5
TGCGCCACCCGACTAGCGGGAGGAGGACAAGAGACCCAGTACTTC
CATRLAGGGQETQYF
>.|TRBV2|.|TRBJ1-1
TGTGCCAGCATCGCCTCCCGGAACACTGAAGCTTTCTTT
CASIASRNTEAFF
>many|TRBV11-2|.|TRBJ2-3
TGTGCCAGCAGCCAAACCCTCCTACGGTCAGATACGCAGTATTTT
CASSQTLLRSDTQYF
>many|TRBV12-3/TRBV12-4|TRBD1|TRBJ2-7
TGTGCCAGCAGTCCAGGACAGGGGGGGCCCTACGAGCAGTACTTC
CASSPGQGGPYEQYF
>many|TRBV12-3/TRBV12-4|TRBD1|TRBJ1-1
TGTGCCAGCAGTGACAGCGGGACAGGGCTAACTGAAGCTTTCTTT
CASSDSGTGLTEAFF
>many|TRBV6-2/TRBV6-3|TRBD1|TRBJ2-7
TGTGCCAGCAGTTACTCTGGGGACAGGGTGTTTCCGACCTACGAGCAGTACTTC
CASSYSGDRVFPTYEQYF
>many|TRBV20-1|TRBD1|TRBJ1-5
TGCAGTTCGTTCAGGGGGCAGCGATATAGCAATCAGCCCCAGCATTTT
CSSFRGQRYSNQPQHF
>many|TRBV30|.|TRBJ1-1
TGTGCCTGGAGTGTACCAGAGAACACTGAAGCTTTCTTT
CAWSVPENTEAFF
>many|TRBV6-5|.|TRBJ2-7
TGTGCCAGCAGTTACTCCCCCGACATCCCTAGGTTCTACGAGCAGTACTTC
CASSYSPDIPRFYEQYF
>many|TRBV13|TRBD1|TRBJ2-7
TGTGCCAGCAGTCCGGGACAGGCTTCCTACGAGCAGTACTTC
CASSPGQASYEQYF
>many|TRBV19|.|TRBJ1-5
TGTGCCAGTAGCCTAGAGGGAGCTGAGGGTCAGCCCCAGCATTTT
CASSLEGAEGQPQHF
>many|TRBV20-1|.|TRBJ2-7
TGCAGTGCTAGTTTGGGTGGCGAGCAGTACTTC
CSASLGGEQYF
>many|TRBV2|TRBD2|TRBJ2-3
TGTGCCAGCAGGGAACTAGCGGGAGTGCCAGATACGCAGTATTTT
CASRELAGVPDTQYF
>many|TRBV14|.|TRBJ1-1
TGTGCCAGCAGCGCGCGGGGGATCGTACTGGGCACTGAAGCTTTCTTT
CASSARGIVLGTEAFF
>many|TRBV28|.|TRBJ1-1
TGTGCCAGCAGTTTAGGCCTCTCGGGGATGAACACTGAAGCTTTCTTT
CASSLGLSGMNTEAFF
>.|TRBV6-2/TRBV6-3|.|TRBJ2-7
TGTGCCAGCAGCACCCGAGGGAGCTCCTACGAGCAGTACTTC
CASSTRGSSYEQYF
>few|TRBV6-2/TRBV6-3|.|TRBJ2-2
TGTGCCAGCAGACCAGGCATAGCGGACACCGGGGAGCTGTTTTTT
CASRPGIADTGELFF
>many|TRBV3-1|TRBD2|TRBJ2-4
TGTGCCAGCAGCCAAGATCGACTAGCGGGTATAAAAAACATTCAGTACTTC
CASSQDRLAGIKNIQYF
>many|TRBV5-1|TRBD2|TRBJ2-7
TGCGCCAGCAGCCTGACAGGGGGGACTAGCGGGACCGCCTACGAGCAGTACTTC
CASSLTGGTSGTAYEQYF
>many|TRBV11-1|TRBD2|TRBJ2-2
TGTGCCAGCAGCTTATTGCGGGAGGTCGCCGGGGAGCTGTTTTTT
CASSLLREVAGELFF
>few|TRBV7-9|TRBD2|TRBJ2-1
TGTGCCAGCAGCTTAGCCTTAGCGGGCTCCTACAATGAGCAGTTCTTC
CASSLALAGSYNEQFF
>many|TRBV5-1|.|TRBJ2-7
TGCGCCAGCAGTCGGGAATTAGCCTACGAGCAGTACTTC
CASSRELAYEQYF
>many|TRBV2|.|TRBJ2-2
TGTGCCAGCAGTGAAGGCGGGGGCGCGGGCACCGGGGAGCTGTTTTTT
CASSEGGGAGTGELFF
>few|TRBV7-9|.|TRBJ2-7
TGTGCCAGCAGCCCCTGGGGCGGATTCGGCGAGCAGTACTTC
CASSPWGGFGEQYF
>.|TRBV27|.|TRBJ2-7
TGTGCCAGCAGTTATCTTTGGAGGGGGGACGAGTACGAGCAGTACTTC
CASSYLWRGDEYEQYF
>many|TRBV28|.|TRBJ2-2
TGTGCCAGCAGTTTCATGATTCCGGGGGTAAACGCGAACACCGGGGAGCTGTTTTTT
CASSFMIPGVNANTGELFF
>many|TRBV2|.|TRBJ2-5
TGTGCCAGCCTTTGGGAGACCCAGTACTTC
CASLWETQYF
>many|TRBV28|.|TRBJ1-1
TGTGCCAGCAGTTTATTCCCGACACCAGAAGCTTTCTTT
CASSLFPTPEAFF
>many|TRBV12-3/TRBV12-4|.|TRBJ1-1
TGTGCCAGCAGTTTAACGGCGGGAGAAGCTTTCTTT
CASSLTAGEAFF
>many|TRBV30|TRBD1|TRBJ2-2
TGTGCCTGGAGTGTATGGGACAGGGGGAGCGGGGAGCTGTTTTTT
CAWSVWDRGSGELFF
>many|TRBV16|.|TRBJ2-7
TGTGCCAGCAGCCAATTTCGGACAATCTACGAGCAGTACTTC
CASSQFRTIYEQYF
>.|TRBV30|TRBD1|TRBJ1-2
TGTGCCTGGAGCCCCGGGACAGGGGTGTTCGGCTACACCTTC
CAWSPGTGVFGYTF
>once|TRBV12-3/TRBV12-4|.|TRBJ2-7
TGTGCCAGCAGTTTATTGGTCGGGACCTACGAGCAGTACTTC
CASSLLVGTYEQYF
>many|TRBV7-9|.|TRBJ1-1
TGTGCCAGCAGCTTAGTTGGTGAAGCTTTCTTT
CASSLVGEAFF
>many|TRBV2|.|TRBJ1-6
TGTGCCAGCAGCGCTGTTTCGGGGGAGGGACCCCTCCACTTT
CASSAVSGEGPLHF
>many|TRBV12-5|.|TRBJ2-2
TGTGCTAGTGGTTTGGTTCGACCCGCTCAGGGGGGCACCGGGGAGCTGTTTTTT
CASGLVRPAQGGTGELFF
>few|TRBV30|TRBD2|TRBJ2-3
TGTGCCTGGAGTGGCGGGAGCAGCACAGATACGCAGTATTTT
CAWSGGSSTDTQYF
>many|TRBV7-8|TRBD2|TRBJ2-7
TGTGCCAGCAGCTTAGGGTTTATGGCGGGAGGGTCATACGAGCAATACTTC
CASSLGFMAGGSYEQYF
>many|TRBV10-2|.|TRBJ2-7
TGCGCCAGCAGTGAGTCGACCCAGGATTTCTACGAGCAGTACTTC
CASSESTQDFYEQYF
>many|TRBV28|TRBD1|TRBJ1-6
TGTGCCAGCAGTTTACACGGACAGGGGGCCGGTTCACCCCTCCACTTT
CASSLHGQGAGSPLHF
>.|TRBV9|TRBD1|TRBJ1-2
TGTGCCAGCAGCGCCCGGGACAGGATGAACTATGGCTACACCTTC
CASSARDRMNYGYTF
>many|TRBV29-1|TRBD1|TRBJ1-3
TGCAGCGTCAGGGACAGGAGCTCTGGAAACACCATATATTTT
CSVRDRSSGNTIYF
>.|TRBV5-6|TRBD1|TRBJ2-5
TGTGCCAGCAGCTTCCCCCAGGGGGTGACCCAGTACTTC
CASSFPQGVTQYF
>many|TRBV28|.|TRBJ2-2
TGTGCCATCAAAGCCGGACACTCGGACACCGGGGAGCTGTTTTTT
CAIKAGHSDTGELFF
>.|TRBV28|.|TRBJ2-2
TGTGCCCGGAAAGCAGGGGTGGCCGGGGAGCTGTTTTTT
CARKAGVAGELFF
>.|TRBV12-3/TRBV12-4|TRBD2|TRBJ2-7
TGTGCCAGCAGATTCGGGGCGGGGGTCGAGCAGTACTTT
CASRFGAGVEQYF
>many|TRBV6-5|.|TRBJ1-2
TGTGCCAGCAGCCCCGACAGTAACTATGGCTACACCTTC
CASSPDSNYGYTF
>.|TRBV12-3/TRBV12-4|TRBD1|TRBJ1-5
TGTGCCAGCATGGGGACAGGGGGCAATCAGCCCCAGCATTTT
CASMGTGGNQPQHF
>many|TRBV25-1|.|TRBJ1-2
TGTGCCAGCAGGGGGGTGGCCGACTATGGCTACACCTTC
CASRGVADYGYTF
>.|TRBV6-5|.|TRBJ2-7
TGTGCCAGCAGTTACTGGGCCTCAGGCTACGAGCAGTACTTC
CASSYWASGYEQYF
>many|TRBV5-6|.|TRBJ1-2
TGTGCCAGCAGCGCCCCCGGAGGCTTTTCGTATGGCTACACCTTC
CASSAPGGFSYGYTF
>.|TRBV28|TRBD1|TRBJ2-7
TGTGCCAGCAGTTTATGGGGGGACAGGGGATACTACGAGCAGTACTTC
CASSLWGDRGYYEQYF
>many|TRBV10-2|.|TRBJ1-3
TGCGCCAGCGGGAGAGGGGCCCGCTCTGGAAACACCATATATTTT
CASGRGARSGNTIYF
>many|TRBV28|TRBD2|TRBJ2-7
TGTGCCAGCAGTTTATCCCTGACTAGCGACGATGACTACGAGCAGTACTTC
CASSLSLTSDDDYEQYF